This T cell receptor (beta chain) was recorded in a study of T cells in Graves' hyperthyroidism and ophthalmopathy. Study observations and caveats: The model anticipated ophthalmopathy a median approximately 6.7 months pre-onset.

A note on this clonotype: The antigen is not known.

TCR beta CDR3 regions were amplified from RNA transcripts. The HTBI primer set drove a first-round RT-PCR of the TCR CDR3. TCRdb reprocessed the multiplex PCR reads with MiXCR, giving one entry per CDR3 protein. Seen here are fewer than 200,000 distinct CDR3 sequences, 15% to 20% observed once, and the top ten hold roughly 29%. Fresh peripheral blood, 7.5 to 10 ml, was the source of the PBMCs. Specimen: blood. This TCR came from a woman in her fifties or sixties with Graves' hyperthyroidism.

The CDR3 here is CASSLSGGAEETQYF. CDR3 in DNA: TGCGCCAGCAGCTTGAGCGGGGGGGCCGAAGAGACCCAGTACTTC. This chain uses TRBV5-1 with TRBJ2-5, with 10 nucleotides matching TRBD2. This CDR3 region has 15 residues. Germline trimming cut 1 base from V and 3 bases from J; bases unmatched to any gene: 3. Germline CDR1 is SGHRS and CDR2 is YFSETQ.